These 14 T cell receptor beta chains came from one sample sequenced in a study of cytomegalovirus exposure and HLA in healthy donors. Primers for the PCR totalled 60 Vbeta and 13 Jbeta. Profiling relied on immunoSEQ multiplex PCR, and the TCRdb table lists in-frame clones only, not all of them. The sample yields fewer than 250,000 clones, around 86% seen once. Sequenced sample: PBMCs. The receptors here all came from a woman aged 45-65 years in good health and CMV-seropositive.

V usage is TRBV28 and J usage is TRBJ2-6, with no clear D. The germline CDR1 and CDR2 sequences are MDHEN and SYDVKM. This CDR3 has 14 residues. V was shortened by 5 bases and J by 4 bases, with 9 bases between the two germline ends. In DNA form, the CDR3 reads TGTGCCAGCAGTCCCCCTGGCGGGGCCAACGTCCTGACTTTC. This codes for CASSPPGGANVLTF.

This chain joins TRBV18 and TRBJ1-2; the match to TRBD1 covers 7 bases. Germline trimming cut 3 bases from V and 8 bases from J; bases unmatched to any gene: 6. Germline assignment: CDR1 KGHSH and CDR2 LQKENI. There are 13 residues in the CDR3. The CDR3 coding sequence is TGTGCCAGCTCACCCGACAGGGATGGGGGCTACACCTTC. It encodes CASSPDRDGGYTF.

A single count supports this clone. V is TRBV5-1 and J is TRBJ2-7; 7 nucleotides line up with TRBD2. Germline V lookup: CDR1 SGHRS, CDR2 YFSETQ. The V gene end was trimmed by 4 bases and the J gene end by 5 bases; junction bases not matched to a gene: 6. The CDR3 contains 13 residues. CDR3 sequence (DNA): TGCGCCAGCAGCCTGCTCACTAGCGACGAGCAGTACTTC. Protein: CASSLLTSDEQYF.

This clone was observed once. This chain connects TRBV28 to TRBJ1-6; 12 bases align to TRBD1. The germline CDR1 and CDR2 sequences are MDHEN and SYDVKM. The J segment lost 7 bases and the V segment lost 10 bases, leaving 11 bases of the junction unmatched. The CDR3 has 16 amino acids. The CDR3 loop is CATSGTGGEGNSPLHF. The CDR3 bases are TGTGCCACCTCCGGGACAGGGGGCGAAGGCAATTCACCCCTCCACTTT.

This clone was seen only a few times. This chain joins TRBV4-3 and TRBJ2-1; D is perhaps TRBD2 (7 bases). This CDR3 is 16 amino acids long. Germline-derived CDR1 and CDR2 are LGHNA and YSLEER. V was clipped by 0 bases and J by 3 bases, with 12 bases between them. The CDR3 reads CASSQDWRGLYNEQFF. The CDR3 DNA follows: TGCGCCAGCAGCCAAGATTGGCGGGGGCTCTACAATGAGCAGTTCTTC.

This rearrangement joins TRBV10-1 to TRBJ1-6; D ambiguous. Germline loops: CDR1 WNHNN, CDR2 SYGVQD (reference sequence). The CDR3 extends over 14 amino acids. Trimming removed 5 bases at V and 0 bases at J, with 5 bases between. CDR3 sequence (DNA): TGCGCCAGCAGTTCAGGCTCCTATAATTCACCCCTCCACTTT. Translating gives CASSSGSYNSPLHF.

This chain connects TRBV7-2 to TRBJ2-3; D gene uncertain. The CDR3 has 13 amino acids. Per germline, CDR1 SGHTA and CDR2 FQGNSA. Trimming pared 2 bases from V and 1 base from J, leaving 4 bases between. The CDR3: CASSLLRTDTQYF. CDR3 DNA: TGTGCCAGCAGCTTACTACGCACAGATACGCAGTATTTT.

A few counts support this clone. The chain is built from TRBV9 and TRBJ1-1; no reliable D call. The V gene's germline CDR1 is SGDLS and CDR2 YYNGEE. This CDR3 contains 12 residues. V was cut by 7 bases and J by 0 bases, with 7 bases left in between. The CDR3 DNA reads TGTGCCAGCGGAGAGGTGAACACTGAAGCTTTCTTT. Translated, it gives CASGEVNTEAFF.

The J gene is TRBJ2-3, the V gene TRBV9, with TRBD1 matching over 7 bases. The CDR3 covers 14 residues. The germline V gene encodes CDR1 SGDLS and CDR2 YYNGEE. With V trimmed by 3 bases and J by 6 bases, 7 bases remained unmatched. DNA of the CDR3: TGTGCCAGCAGCGCCTTTCACAGGGGCGATACGCAGTATTTT. Encoded protein: CASSAFHRGDTQYF. The variable domain in full, completed from reference TRBV9 and TRBJ2-3, reads DSGVTQTPKHLITATGQRVTLRCSPRSGDLSVYWYQQSLDQGLQFLIQYYNGEERAKGNILERFSAQQFPDLHSELNLSSLELGDSALYFCASSAFHRGDTQYFGPGTRLTVL.

The chain combines TRBV9 with TRBJ1-2; D is unresolved. Trimming shortened V by 2 bases and J by 7 bases, and 18 bases separated the two germline ends. The CDR3 runs 15 residues. In germline, CDR1 is SGDLS, CDR2 YYNGEE. This CDR3 reads CASSVALGPAFGYTF. The DNA of the CDR3 is TGTGCCAGCAGCGTCGCGCTAGGTCCGGCGTTTGGCTACACCTTC.

The V call is TRBV27, the J call TRBJ1-5, with TRBD1 as a possible D gene (5 bases). From germline, CDR1 is MNHEY and CDR2 SMNVEV (reference sequence). The CDR3 is 15 residues long. The V gene lost 3 bases and the J gene lost 3 bases, with 12 bases spanning the gap. CDR3 in amino acids: CASSFGGAFNQPQHF. Here the CDR3 DNA reads TGTGCCAGCAGTTTTGGAGGGGCCTTCAATCAGCCCCAGCATTTT.

V is TRBV30 and J is TRBJ1-1; maybe TRBD1 (5 bases). The CDR3 extends over 13 amino acids. Germline V gives CDR1 GTSNPN, CDR2 SVGIG (reference sequence). V lost 1 base and J lost 6, with 12 bases in between. CDR3 in DNA: TGTGCCTGGAGTGGACAGACCGTCGCTGAAGCTTTCTTT. Protein product: CAWSGQTVAEAFF.

J is TRBJ2-5 and V is TRBV5-1, with D possibly being TRBD1 (6 bases). Germline V gene lookup returns CDR1 SGHRS and CDR2 YFSETQ. Trimming left V 0 bases short and J 5 bases short, with 8 bases between. This CDR3 spans 13 amino acids. CDR3 region: CASSLDRDETQYF. DNA for the CDR3: TGCGCCAGCAGCTTGGACAGGGATGAGACCCAGTACTTC.

The rearrangement uses TRBV5-1 and TRBJ2-5, with 11 bases identical to TRBD2. This CDR3 comprises 17 residues. V was pared by 5 bases and J by 2 bases, with 11 bases of the junction left unmatched. Germline V gene lookup returns CDR1 SGHRS and CDR2 YFSETQ. The CDR3 protein is CASSYDPGLAAQETQYF. Written as DNA, the CDR3 is TGCGCCAGCAGTTATGATCCGGGACTAGCGGCTCAAGAGACCCAGTACTTC. Combining the CDR3 with reference TRBV5-1 and TRBJ2-5 gives the whole variable domain KAGVTQTPRYLIKTRGQQVTLSCSPISGHRSVSWYQQTPGQGLQFLFEYFSETQRNKGNFPGRFSGRQFSNSRSEMNVSTLELGDSALYLCASSYDPGLAAQETQYFGPGTRLLVL.